These 16 T cell receptor beta chains were all obtained from the same sample, sequenced in a study of CD8+CD57+ T cells in acquired aplastic anemia. Patients chosen for sequencing had shown CD8+CD57+ cell expansion by flow cytometry. Using genomic DNA as the template, TCR beta VDJ and CDR3 profiling was carried out. One entry per CDR3 protein, called by TCRdb with MiXCR from the reads. This table has about 200,000 distinct CDR3 sequences, less than 75% appearing once. Material for sequencing was sorted CD4+, CD8+, or CD8+CD57+ T cells (not recorded which) from PBMCs. These receptors all come from a human donor with aplastic anemia.

This clonotype was picked up one time. V is TRBV7-9 and J is TRBJ1-6; 7 bases fit TRBD1. J was trimmed by 1 base and V by 3 bases; bases with no gene match: 3. The CDR3 is 16 amino acids. Germline V CDR1 and CDR2: SEHNR, FQNEAQ (reference sequence). As DNA, the CDR3 is TGTGCCAGCAGCTTCGACAGGGATTCCTATAATTCACCCCTCCACTTT. Its translation is CASSFDRDSYNSPLHF.

The CDR3 loop reads CASSPDLGYEQYF. The CDR3 DNA is TGTGCCAGCTCACCAGACTTGGGGTACGAGCAGTACTTC. This chain links TRBV18 with TRBJ2-7, with no clear D. The CDR3 loop spans 13 amino acids. V was clipped by 2 bases and J by 4 bases, with 9 bases between them. Germline V lookup: CDR1 KGHSH, CDR2 LQKENI.

A note on this clonotype: The junction and the germline gene differ at one end; a read error may be behind it. The CDR3 loop is CACSTTRAGYEQYF. CDR3 DNA sequence: TGTGCCTGTAGTACGACGAGGGCCGGCTACGAGCAGTACTTC. V usage is TRBV19 and J usage is TRBJ2-7; possibly TRBD2 for D (5 bases). The CDR3 spans 14 residues. Per germline, CDR1 LNHDA and CDR2 SQIVND (reference sequence). Combining the CDR3 with reference TRBV19 and TRBJ2-7 gives the whole variable domain DGGITQSPKYLFRKEGQNVTLSCEQNLNHDAMYWYRQDPGQGLRLIYYSQIVNDFQKGDIAEGYSVSREKKESFPLTVTSAQKNPTAFYLCACSTTRAGYEQYFGPGTRLTVT.

The chain carries TRBV11-3 and TRBJ1-3; unclear D gene. In germline, CDR1 is SGHNT, CDR2 YENEEA. Trimming stripped 3 bases from V and 0 bases from J, with 6 bases between. The CDR3 is 14 residues long. The CDR3 sequence is CASSFQSSGNTIYF. The CDR3 DNA follows: TGTGCCAGCAGCTTTCAGAGCTCTGGAAACACCATATATTTT.

This clonotype has only a few counts. The chain joins TRBV10-2 to TRBJ1-1; TRBD1 might be the D (5 bases). V lost 6 bases and J lost 0, with 11 bases in between. This CDR3 has 14 residues. Germline V gene data show CDR1 as WSHSY and CDR2 as SAAADI. CDR3 bases: TGCGCCAGCAGGCCCCCACAGGTGAACACTGAAGCTTTCTTT. It codes for CASRPPQVNTEAFF.

The gene calls are TRBV2 and TRBJ2-5; perhaps TRBD1 as D (6 bases). The CDR3 runs 14 residues. The germline V gene has CDR1 SNHLY and CDR2 FYNNEI. Trimming removed 6 bases from V and 4 bases from J, with 15 bases in between. The CDR3 bases are TGTGCCAGCAGCCAAGAAGGCAGGGGAGAGACCCAGTACTTC. Protein sequence: CASSQEGRGETQYF.

With regard to this clonotype: One end of the junction does not line up with germline, which may come from a read error. This sequence joins TRBV20-1 and TRBJ1-5; D remains ambiguous. CDR1 and CDR2 from the germline V gene are DFQATT and SNEGSKA (reference sequence). The CDR3 totals 15 residues. CDR3 residues: CSAQRDNSGNQPQHF. The CDR3 DNA is TGCAGTGCTCAAAGGGATAATAGCGGTAATCAGCCCCAGCACTTT.

The rearrangement uses TRBV20-1 and TRBJ2-5; 8 nucleotides agree with TRBD2. Germline lookup yields CDR1 DFQATT and CDR2 SNEGSKA (reference sequence). V dropped 3 bases and J dropped 1; count of bases not matched to a gene: 4. This CDR3 comprises 14 residues. The CDR3 nucleotides read TGCAGTGCTAGCGCTCGGGAGGGCCAAGAGACCCAGTACTTC. Translated, it gives CSASAREGQETQYF.

V usage is TRBV7-8 and J usage is TRBJ2-7; possibly TRBD1 or TRBD2 for D (5 bases each). Per the germline V gene, CDR1 is SGHVS and CDR2 is FQNEAQ. V was clipped by 1 base and J by 0 bases, with 13 bases between them. The CDR3 extends over 16 amino acids. CDR3 bases: TGTGCCAGCAGCTTAGTGTTGGGACGGCCCTCCTACGAGCAGTACTTC. Its translation is CASSLVLGRPSYEQYF.

The chain has TRBV5-8 and TRBJ2-1; TRBD2 aligns across 7 bases. The CDR3 is made up of 12 amino acids. Germline values: CDR1 SGHTS, CDR2 YDEGEE. J gave up 14 bases and V 6 bases, and 11 bases lay outside the gene matches. CDR3 DNA: TGTGCCAGCACCTCACCTAGGGGAGGGGAGTTCTTC. Its translation: CASTSPRGGEFF.

The chain couples TRBV2 to TRBJ2-2; D call uncertain. V gave up 4 bases and J gave up 3 bases, with 6 bases separating them. The CDR3 is 13 residues long. In germline, CDR1 is SNHLY, CDR2 FYNNEI. Written as DNA, the CDR3 is TGTGCCAGCAGTGTAGACTACACCGGGGAGCTGTTTTTT. This translates into CASSVDYTGELFF.

This clonotype was picked up a small number of times. The chain is built from TRBV24-1 and TRBJ2-7; D is ambiguous. Trimming shortened V by 9 bases and J by 3 bases, and 20 bases separated the two germline ends. Per germline, CDR1 KGHDR and CDR2 SFDVKD. The CDR3 has 15 amino acids. CDR3 nucleotides: TGTGCCACCCCGTCCCCCGGGCAGGCCAACTACGAGCAGTACTTC. Amino acids: CATPSPGQANYEQYF.

This clonotype is a singleton in its sample. This sequence joins TRBV9 and TRBJ1-1; D call uncertain. This CDR3 has 13 residues. The V end was cut by 0 bases, the J end by 4 bases, with 7 bases between. Germline-derived CDR1 and CDR2 are SGDLS and YYNGEE. The chain's CDR3 is CASSVAEGTEAFF. CDR3 sequence (DNA): TGTGCCAGCAGCGTAGCCGAGGGCACTGAAGCTTTCTTT.

This sequence joins TRBV6-4 and TRBJ2-7; TRBD2 might be the D (6 bases). V gave up 5 bases and J gave up 5 bases, with 16 bases separating them. Germline CDR1 and CDR2: MRHNA and SNTAGT. This CDR3 has 14 residues. CDR3: CASSPGRGKHEQYF. The DNA of the CDR3 is TGTGCCAGCAGTCCGGGCCGGGGGAAGCACGAGCAGTACTTC.

A single count supports this clonotype. This CDR3 is CASRSPGPTVTEAFF. The DNA of the CDR3 is TGTGCCAGCAGGTCACCGGGACCGACGGTAACTGAAGCTTTCTTT. The rearrangement uses TRBV7-3 and TRBJ1-1, with a tentative D call TRBD1 (5 bases). The CDR3 spans 15 residues. Germline V gene lookup returns CDR1 SGHTA and CDR2 FQGTGA. The V end was cut by 6 bases, the J end by 5 bases, with 19 bases between.

This clonotype was seen at least ten times. This chain uses TRBV5-6 with TRBJ2-3; D gene unclear. CDR1 and CDR2 from the germline V gene are SGHDT and YYEEEE. V was shortened by 0 bases and J by 2 bases, with 19 bases between the two germline ends. This CDR3 comprises 18 residues. The CDR3 protein is CASSLGLVAPQNTDTQYF. The CDR3 nucleotides read TGTGCCAGCAGCTTGGGGCTGGTCGCTCCCCAGAACACAGATACGCAGTATTTT.